The source of this TCR beta chain is a study of T cell responses to AZD1222 COVID-19 vaccine. The CDR3 consists of 15 residues. Germline loops: CDR1 MNHNY, CDR2 SVGAGI (reference sequence). The germline V and J ends were trimmed by 4 bases and 1 base, with 10 bases remaining between them. Overall study results and limits: It should be noted that donors were predominantly white British and more often female, and clonal diversity was possibly underestimated. Elevations in Spike-specific TCR breadth and depth followed administration of two AZD1222 doses.

Sequencing was performed with immunoSEQ multiplex PCR; in TCRdb, only in-frame clones are kept and a portion is missing. Of roughly 28,000 clones detected, roughly 89% appear once; the ten largest clones hold 1% to 1.5%. Comment on this clone: Its target is not known.

The starting material was peripheral blood, obtained on day 0 of AZD1222 vaccination. This chain uses TRBV6-6 with TRBJ2-2; D is perhaps TRBD2 (5 bases). This receptor was identified in an adult in good health. This CDR3 is CASSSTSGNTGELFF. The CDR3 DNA sequence: TGTGCCAGCAGTTCCACCAGCGGGAACACCGGGGAGCTGTTTTTT.